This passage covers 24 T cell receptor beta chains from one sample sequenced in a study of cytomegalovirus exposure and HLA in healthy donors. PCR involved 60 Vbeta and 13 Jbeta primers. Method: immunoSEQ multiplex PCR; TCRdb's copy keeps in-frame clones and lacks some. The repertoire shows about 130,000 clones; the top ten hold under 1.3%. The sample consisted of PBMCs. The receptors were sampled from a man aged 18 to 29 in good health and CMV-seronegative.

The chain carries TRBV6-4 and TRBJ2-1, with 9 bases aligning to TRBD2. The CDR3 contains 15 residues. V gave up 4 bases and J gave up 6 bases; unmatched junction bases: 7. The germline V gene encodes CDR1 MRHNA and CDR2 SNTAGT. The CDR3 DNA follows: TGTGCCAGCAGTGGGGTAGCGGGAGAAGGCAATGAGCAGTTCTTC. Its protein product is CASSGVAGEGNEQFF.

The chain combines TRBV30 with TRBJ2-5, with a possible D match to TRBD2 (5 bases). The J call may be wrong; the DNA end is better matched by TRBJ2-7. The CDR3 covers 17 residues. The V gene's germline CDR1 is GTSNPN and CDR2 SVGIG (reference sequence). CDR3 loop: CAWSVKFPGSPPYEQYF. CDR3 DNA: TGTGCCTGGAGTGTAAAGTTTCCGGGATCCCCGCCCTACGAGCAGTACTTC.

In nucleotides, the CDR3 is TGTGCCAGCAGCCGGACAGGGGTGGTCACTGAAGCTTTCTTT. Translation gives CASSRTGVVTEAFF. The gene calls are TRBV7-9 and TRBJ1-1; TRBD1 agrees at 9 bases. Germline CDR1 is SEHNR and CDR2 is FQNEAQ (reference sequence). CDR3 length: 14 amino acids. J gave up 4 bases and V 5 bases, and 5 bases lay outside the gene matches.

The CDR3 sequence is CASSRTEGSNEQFF. In DNA form, the CDR3 reads TGTGCCAGCAGCCGGACAGAGGGGAGCAATGAGCAGTTCTTC. The rearrangement joins TRBV7-7 to TRBJ2-1, with D perhaps TRBD1 (6 bases). The V gene lost 5 bases and the J gene lost 6 bases, with 14 bases spanning the gap. This CDR3 has 14 amino acids. Germline lookup yields CDR1 SSHAT and CDR2 FNYEAQ (reference sequence).

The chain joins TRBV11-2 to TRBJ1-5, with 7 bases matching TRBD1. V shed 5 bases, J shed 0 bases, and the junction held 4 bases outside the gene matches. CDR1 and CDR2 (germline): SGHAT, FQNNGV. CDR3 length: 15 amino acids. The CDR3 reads CASSPGQLSNQPQHF. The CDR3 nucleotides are TGTGCCAGCAGCCCGGGACAGCTTAGCAATCAGCCCCAGCATTTT.

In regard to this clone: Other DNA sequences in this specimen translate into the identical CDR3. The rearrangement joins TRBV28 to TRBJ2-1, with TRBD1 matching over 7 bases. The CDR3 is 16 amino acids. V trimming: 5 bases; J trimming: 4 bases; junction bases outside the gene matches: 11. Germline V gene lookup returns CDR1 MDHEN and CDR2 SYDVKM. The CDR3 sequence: CASSPWVGQSYNEQFF. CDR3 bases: TGTGCCAGCAGTCCATGGGTGGGACAGTCGTACAATGAGCAGTTCTTC.

In DNA form, the CDR3 reads TGTGCCAGCAGCTCCCGGGTAGATAATTCACCCCTCCACTTT. Protein: CASSSRVDNSPLHF. V usage is TRBV11-1 and J usage is TRBJ1-6; D is uncertain. The CDR3 is 14 amino acids. Per germline, CDR1 SGHAT and CDR2 FQDESV (reference sequence). The V end was cut by 4 bases, the J end by 5 bases, with 9 bases between.

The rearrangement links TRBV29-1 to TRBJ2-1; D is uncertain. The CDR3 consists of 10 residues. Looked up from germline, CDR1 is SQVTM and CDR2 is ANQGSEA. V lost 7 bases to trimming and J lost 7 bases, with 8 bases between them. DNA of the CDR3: TGCAGCGGATACTGGAATGAGCAGTTCTTC. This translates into CSGYWNEQFF.

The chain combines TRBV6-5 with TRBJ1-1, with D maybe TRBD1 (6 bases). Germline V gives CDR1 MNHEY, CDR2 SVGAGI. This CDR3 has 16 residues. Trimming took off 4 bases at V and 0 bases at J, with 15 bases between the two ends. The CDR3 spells CASSWQGIGMNTEAFF. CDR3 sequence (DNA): TGTGCCAGCAGTTGGCAGGGGATTGGGATGAACACTGAAGCTTTCTTT.

CDR3 DNA: TGTGCCAGCAGTTTAGCCGGGTACCGGAGTAGCTCCTACGAGCAGTACTTC. Protein: CASSLAGYRSSSYEQYF. The chain combines TRBV28 with TRBJ2-7; D uncertain. CDR1 is MDHEN and CDR2 is SYDVKM in the germline V gene. The length of the CDR3 is 17 residues. Trimming removed 2 bases at V and 0 bases at J, with 17 bases between.

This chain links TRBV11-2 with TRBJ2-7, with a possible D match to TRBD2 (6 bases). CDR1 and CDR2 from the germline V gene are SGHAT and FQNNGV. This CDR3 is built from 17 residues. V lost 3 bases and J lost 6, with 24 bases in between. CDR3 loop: CASSLRATKTRGSEQYF. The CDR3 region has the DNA TGTGCCAGCAGCTTGAGGGCAACGAAGACTAGAGGGTCCGAGCAGTACTTC.

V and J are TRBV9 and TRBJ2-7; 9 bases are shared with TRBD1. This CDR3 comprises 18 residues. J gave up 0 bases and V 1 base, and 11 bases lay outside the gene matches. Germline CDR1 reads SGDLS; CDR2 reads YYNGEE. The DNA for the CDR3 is TGTGCCAGCAGCGTAAGTCCGGGGACAGGGTTAATCTCCTACGAGCAGTACTTC. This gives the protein CASSVSPGTGLISYEQYF.

The CDR3 loop reads CASSSFRDSHSTDTQYF. In DNA, the CDR3 is TGTGCCAGCAGCTCGTTCCGGGACTCTCACTCCACAGATACGCAGTATTTT. V is TRBV11-2 and J is TRBJ2-3; tentative D call: TRBD2 (6 bases). Trimming removed 4 bases at V and 2 bases at J, with 19 bases between. Per the germline V gene, CDR1 is SGHAT and CDR2 is FQNNGV. This CDR3 spans 17 amino acids.

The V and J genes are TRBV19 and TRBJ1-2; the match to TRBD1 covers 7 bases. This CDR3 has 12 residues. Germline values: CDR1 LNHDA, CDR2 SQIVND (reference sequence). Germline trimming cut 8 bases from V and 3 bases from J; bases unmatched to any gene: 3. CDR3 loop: CASRGTDYGYTF. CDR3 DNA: TGTGCCAGTCGCGGGACAGACTATGGCTACACCTTC.

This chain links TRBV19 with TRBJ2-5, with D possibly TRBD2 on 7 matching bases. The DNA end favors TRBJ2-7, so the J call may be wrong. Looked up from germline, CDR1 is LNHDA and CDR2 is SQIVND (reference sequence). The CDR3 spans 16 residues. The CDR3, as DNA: TGTGCCAGTAGTATAGGGGAGGGACACGAATCCTACGAGCAGTACTTC. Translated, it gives CASSIGEGHESYEQYF.

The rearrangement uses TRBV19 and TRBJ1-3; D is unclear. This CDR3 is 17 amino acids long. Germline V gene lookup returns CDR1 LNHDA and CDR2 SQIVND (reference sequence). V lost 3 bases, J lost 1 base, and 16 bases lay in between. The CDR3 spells CASSMVGRGLSGNTIYF. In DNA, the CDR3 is TGTGCCAGTAGTATGGTCGGGAGAGGACTGTCTGGAAACACCATATATTTT.

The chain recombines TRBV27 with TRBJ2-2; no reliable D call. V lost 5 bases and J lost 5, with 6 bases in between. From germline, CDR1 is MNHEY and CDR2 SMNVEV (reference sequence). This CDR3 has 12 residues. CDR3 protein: CASSLITGELFF. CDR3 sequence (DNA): TGTGCCAGCAGTCTTATAACCGGGGAGCTGTTTTTT.

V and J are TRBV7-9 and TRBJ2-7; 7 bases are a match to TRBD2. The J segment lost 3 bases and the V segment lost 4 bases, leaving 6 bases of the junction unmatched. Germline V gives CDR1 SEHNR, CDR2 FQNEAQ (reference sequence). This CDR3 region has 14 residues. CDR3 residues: CASSSPRDYYEQYF. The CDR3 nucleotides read TGTGCCAGCAGCTCGCCTCGGGACTACTACGAGCAGTACTTC.

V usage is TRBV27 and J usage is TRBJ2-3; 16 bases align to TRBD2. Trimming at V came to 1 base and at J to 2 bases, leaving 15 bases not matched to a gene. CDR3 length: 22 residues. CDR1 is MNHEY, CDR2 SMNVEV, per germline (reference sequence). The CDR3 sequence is CASSLLESASGLAGGPTDTQYF. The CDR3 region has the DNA TGTGCCAGCAGTTTATTGGAGTCCGCCTCGGGACTAGCGGGAGGGCCCACAGATACGCAGTATTTT.

The CDR3 DNA sequence: TGTGCCAGCACAGGGGGTACCTACAATGAGCAGTTCTTC. Encoded protein: CASTGGTYNEQFF. The V and J genes are TRBV6-5 and TRBJ2-1, with TRBD1 matching 7 bases. This CDR3 has 13 amino acids. Per the germline V gene, CDR1 is MNHEY and CDR2 is SVGAGI. The J segment lost 2 bases and the V segment lost 7 bases, leaving 2 bases of the junction unmatched.

DNA of the CDR3: TGTGCCAGCAGTACCCGAGTGAACACTGAAGCTTTCTTT. Its protein is CASSTRVNTEAFF. The chain employs TRBV6-5 and TRBJ1-1; D remains unclear. Germline lookup yields CDR1 MNHEY and CDR2 SVGAGI. Trimming removed 5 bases from V and 0 bases from J, with 7 bases in between. This CDR3 contains 13 residues.

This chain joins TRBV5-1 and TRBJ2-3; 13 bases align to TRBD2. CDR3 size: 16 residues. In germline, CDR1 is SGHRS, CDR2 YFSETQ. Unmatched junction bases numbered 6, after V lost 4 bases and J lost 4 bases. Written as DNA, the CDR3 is TGCGCCAGCAGCCCCCGTACTAGCGGGGGGGCAGATACGCAGTATTTT. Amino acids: CASSPRTSGGADTQYF. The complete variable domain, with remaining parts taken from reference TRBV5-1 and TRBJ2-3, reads KAGVTQTPRYLIKTRGQQVTLSCSPISGHRSVSWYQQTPGQGLQFLFEYFSETQRNKGNFPGRFSGRQFSNSRSEMNVSTLELGDSALYLCASSPRTSGGADTQYFGPGTRLTVL.

The CDR3 nucleotides read TGCGCCAGCTCGTGGGGCGACGGACCGGAAGCTTTCTTT. Residues: CASSWGDGPEAFF. The J gene is TRBJ1-1, the V gene TRBV4-1; tentatively, D is TRBD1 (5 bases). Per germline, CDR1 MGHRA and CDR2 YSYEKL. With 8 bases removed from V and 8 bases from J, the gap between germline ends came to 18 bases. The CDR3 is 13 amino acids.

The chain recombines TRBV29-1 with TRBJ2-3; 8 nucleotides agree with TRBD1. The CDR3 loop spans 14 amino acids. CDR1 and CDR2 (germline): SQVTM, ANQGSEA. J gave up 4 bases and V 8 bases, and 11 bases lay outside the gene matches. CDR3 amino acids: CSLRTGTGPDTQYF. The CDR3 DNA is TGCAGCCTTCGGACAGGGACCGGCCCAGATACGCAGTATTTT.